This passage covers 30 T cell receptor beta chains from one sample sequenced in a study of cytomegalovirus exposure and HLA in healthy donors. Primers: 60 Vbeta forward and 13 Jbeta reverse. TCRdb's table, derived via immunoSEQ multiplex PCR, lists solely in-frame clones and lacks some. Altogether over 150,000 clones are present, 80% being singletons, with the ten largest covering roughly 5.9%. The source material was PBMCs. These receptor sequences come from a woman between 35 and 50 years old in good health and CMV-seropositive.

The V call is TRBV19, the J call TRBJ2-3; 8 bases match TRBD1. V gave up 6 bases and J gave up 2 bases; unmatched junction bases: 1. CDR1 LNHDA and CDR2 SQIVND come from the germline V gene (reference sequence). The CDR3 runs 13 residues. CDR3: CASRTGATDTQYF. The CDR3, as DNA: TGTGCCAGTAGGACAGGGGCCACAGATACGCAGTATTTT.

The CDR3 sequence: CASSLPRGPGSYEQYF. The CDR3 DNA is TGTGCCAGCAGCCTCCCTCGAGGTCCGGGCTCCTACGAGCAGTACTTC. The V call is TRBV7-6, the J call TRBJ2-7; no firm D call. Germline CDR1 reads SGHVS; CDR2 reads FNYEAQ. The CDR3 totals 16 residues. V lost 5 bases, J lost 0 bases, and 17 bases lay in between. Supplemented by reference TRBV7-6 and TRBJ2-7, the full variable domain reads GAGVSQSPRYKVTKRGQDVALRCDPISGHVSLYWYRQALGQGPEFLTYFNYEAQQDKSGLPNDRFSAERPEGSISTLTIQRTEQRDSAMYRCASSLPRGPGSYEQYFGPGTRLTVT.

This clone was observed a single time. The rearrangement links TRBV10-3 to TRBJ2-7, with 7 nucleotides matching TRBD1. Germline CDR1 ENHRY, CDR2 SYGVKD. The CDR3 length is 15 residues. Germline trimming cut 4 bases from V and 3 bases from J; bases unmatched to any gene: 9. In DNA form, the CDR3 reads TGTGCCATCAGTGTGCTACGACAGGGAAACTACGAGCAGTACTTC. Amino acid sequence: CAISVLRQGNYEQYF.

The J gene is TRBJ2-7, the V gene TRBV29-1; TRBD2 aligns across 7 bases. Germline-derived CDR1 and CDR2 are SQVTM and ANQGSEA. CDR3 length: 12 amino acids. Unmatched junction bases numbered 6, after V lost 8 bases and J lost 2 bases. DNA for the CDR3: TGCAGCTTTAAGCGGGACCCCTACGAGCAGTACTTC. The encoded protein is CSFKRDPYEQYF.

The chain recombines TRBV6-6 with TRBJ2-1; possibly TRBD2 for D (9 bases). From germline, CDR1 is MNHNY and CDR2 SVGAGI (reference sequence). V was shortened by 6 bases and J by 7 bases, with 16 bases between the two germline ends. The CDR3 length is 14 residues. In nucleotides, the CDR3 is TGTGCCAGCAGCAGGGGGCGGGAGGGTAATGAGCAGTTCTTC. Translating it yields CASSRGREGNEQFF.

The rearrangement links TRBV27 to TRBJ2-7; TRBD1 aligns across 10 bases. V dropped 5 bases and J dropped 6; count of bases not matched to a gene: 4. CDR3 length: 13 amino acids. Germline CDR1 and CDR2: MNHEY and SMNVEV (reference sequence). CDR3 in DNA: TGTGCCAGCAGTAGGGACAGGGGTGGCGAGCAGTACTTC. Translated: CASSRDRGGEQYF.

V usage is TRBV2 and J usage is TRBJ2-4; 7 nucleotides line up with TRBD1. The germline V gene encodes CDR1 SNHLY and CDR2 FYNNEI. Unmatched junction bases numbered 4, after V lost 7 bases and J lost 4 bases. This CDR3 has 13 residues. The CDR3, as DNA: TGTGCCAGCACAACAGGGGAGAAAAACATTCAGTACTTC. It is translated as CASTTGEKNIQYF.

The chain carries TRBV6-1 and TRBJ2-3; TRBD1 matches at 12 bases. V lost 3 bases to trimming and J lost 0 bases; unmatched junction nucleotides: 4. Germline CDR1 reads MNHNS; CDR2 reads SASEGT. The CDR3 runs 17 residues. The CDR3 nucleotides are TGTGCCAGCAGTGACCGGGACAGGGGGCCTAGCACAGATACGCAGTATTTT. This sequence encodes CASSDRDRGPSTDTQYF.

The rearrangement uses TRBV5-4 and TRBJ2-5, with D unclear. CDR1 SGHNT and CDR2 YYREEE come from the germline V gene (reference sequence). V was trimmed by 3 bases and J by 3 bases, leaving 12 bases between them. This CDR3 spans 14 amino acids. CDR3 in DNA: TGTGCCAGCAGCTCCCCGACTGGAGAAGAGACCCAGTACTTC. It translates to CASSSPTGEETQYF.

The chain combines TRBV5-8 with TRBJ1-5; a possible D gene is TRBD1 (6 bases). Trimming removed 3 bases at V and 4 bases at J, with 14 bases between. CDR3 length: 15 amino acids. In germline, CDR1 is SGHTS, CDR2 YDEGEE. The CDR3 DNA is TGTGCCAGCAGCTCGCCGACAGGTCTTAATCAGCCCCAGCATTTT. The encoded protein is CASSSPTGLNQPQHF.

This clone showed up just a few times. The V and J genes are TRBV28 and TRBJ2-7; 9 nucleotides line up with TRBD2. V lost 8 bases and J lost 6; bases outside the gene matches: 5. CDR3 length: 12 residues. CDR1 is MDHEN and CDR2 is SYDVKM in the germline V gene. Here the CDR3 DNA reads TGTGCCAGCCACAGCGGGAGGTCCGAGCAGTACTTC. Encoded protein: CASHSGRSEQYF.

V and J are TRBV27 and TRBJ2-7, with a tentative D call TRBD2 (5 bases). V dropped 6 bases and J dropped 5 bases, with 14 bases sitting between them. There are 13 residues in the CDR3. Germline V gene sequence: CDR1 MNHEY, CDR2 SMNVEV (reference sequence). This CDR3 reads CASRSHIGDEQYF. CDR3 coding DNA: TGTGCCAGCAGGTCACACATCGGGGACGAGCAGTACTTC.

The rearrangement joins TRBV27 to TRBJ2-7; 7 bases fit TRBD2. In germline, CDR1 is MNHEY, CDR2 SMNVEV (reference sequence). V lost 3 bases, J lost 0 bases, and 5 bases stayed unmatched. The CDR3 runs to 15 residues. The CDR3 DNA reads as TGTGCCAGCAGTTTGGCGGGGGTAAGCTCCTACGAGCAGTACTTC. Translated, it gives CASSLAGVSSYEQYF.

The chain employs TRBV27 and TRBJ1-5, with D tentatively TRBD1 (5 bases). There are 13 residues in the CDR3. CDR1 and CDR2 from the germline V gene are MNHEY and SMNVEV (reference sequence). Trimming removed 2 bases from V and 8 bases from J, with 10 bases in between. The DNA for the CDR3 is TGTGCCAGCAGTTTAGGGGGAGGGGAGCCCCAGCATTTT. Translated, it gives CASSLGGGEPQHF.

This rearrangement joins TRBV28 to TRBJ2-2, with 8 nucleotides matching TRBD2. CDR3 length: 14 amino acids. Trimming took 7 bases from V and 6 from J; bases not matched to a gene: 7. Germline values: CDR1 MDHEN, CDR2 SYDVKM. The CDR3 spells CASIQPGLAGELFF. The CDR3 region has the DNA TGTGCCAGCATCCAGCCGGGACTAGCCGGGGAGCTGTTTTTT.

This clone has only one observation. This rearrangement joins TRBV10-2 to TRBJ2-5; D possibly corresponds to TRBD1 (5 bases). Trimming took 2 bases from V and 5 from J, leaving 9 bases between them. Germline CDR1 WSHSY, CDR2 SAAADI. This CDR3 is 13 amino acids long. The CDR3 nucleotides read TGCGCCAGCAGTGAGGCAGGGTTGGAGACCCAGTACTTC. Translating gives CASSEAGLETQYF.

The DNA for the CDR3 is TGTGCCAGCAGCTTAGGGCAGGGGGCCTACGAGCAGTACTTC. This encodes CASSLGQGAYEQYF. The J gene is TRBJ2-7, the V gene TRBV7-2, with 7 bases aligning to TRBD1. Germline loops: CDR1 SGHTA, CDR2 FQGNSA. The CDR3 is 14 residues long. V lost 1 base and J lost 2; bases outside the gene matches: 2.

This clone was counted a few times. CDR3 DNA: TGTGCCAGTAGTACCAGGACAGATAGCAATCAGCCCCAGCATTTT. Protein sequence: CASSTRTDSNQPQHF. The chain uses TRBV19 and TRBJ1-5; maybe TRBD1 (6 bases). This CDR3 has 15 amino acids. Germline CDR1 LNHDA, CDR2 SQIVND (reference sequence). With 4 bases removed from V and 0 bases from J, the gap between germline ends came to 10 bases.

The V gene is TRBV28, the J gene TRBJ2-2; a weak D match, TRBD2 (6 bases). The CDR3 is 14 residues long. V was trimmed by 8 bases and J by 1 base, leaving 11 bases between them. In germline, CDR1 is MDHEN, CDR2 SYDVKM. CDR3 in amino acids: CASCGTENTGELFF. The CDR3 DNA reads as TGTGCCAGCTGCGGGACGGAGAACACCGGGGAGCTGTTTTTT.

This clone was detected a few times. The chain uses TRBV9 and TRBJ2-1; D not resolved. Germline V gives CDR1 SGDLS, CDR2 YYNGEE. The CDR3 runs to 13 residues. Trimming took 0 bases from V and 5 from J, leaving 6 bases between them. The chain's CDR3 is CASSVALDNEQFF. The CDR3 bases are TGTGCCAGCAGCGTAGCTCTAGACAATGAGCAGTTCTTC.

The CDR3 DNA reads TGTGCCAGCAGTTTATTCCCTAGGACAGGGGGTTCAGATACGCAGTATTTT. Translating it yields CASSLFPRTGGSDTQYF. The chain links TRBV27 to TRBJ2-3, with 10 bases that match TRBD1. Germline CDR1 reads MNHEY; CDR2 reads SMNVEV (reference sequence). The CDR3 totals 17 residues. Trimming removed 1 base from V and 4 bases from J; junction bases left unmatched: 8.

This clone was found a few times. V is TRBV5-1 and J is TRBJ2-7; TRBD1 matches at 10 bases. V shed 3 bases, J shed 1 base, and the junction held 7 bases outside the gene matches. Per the germline V gene, CDR1 is SGHRS and CDR2 is YFSETQ. The CDR3 is 16 amino acids. CDR3 sequence: CASSYGTGAVSYEQYF. The CDR3 bases are TGCGCCAGCAGCTACGGGACAGGGGCCGTGTCCTACGAGCAGTACTTC.

This clone was observed a single time. The chain combines TRBV27 with TRBJ2-4, with D perhaps TRBD1 (5 bases). The germline V and J ends were trimmed by 6 bases and 8 bases, with 11 bases remaining between them. The germline gives CDR1 MNHEY, CDR2 SMNVEV (reference sequence). This CDR3 comprises 12 residues. This CDR3 is CASRTGQHIQYF. CDR3 in DNA: TGTGCCAGCAGAACCGGACAACACATTCAGTACTTC.

This chain links TRBV12-2 with TRBJ2-7; TRBD1 was called by the table and not checked on the DNA. TRBV12-2 constitutes a pseudogene. CDR3 size: 12 residues. In DNA, the CDR3 is TGTGCAAGTCGTAGCAGGGGAAACGAGCAGTACTTC. It translates to CASRSRGNEQYF.

The CDR3 region is CASNSLRDTQYF. The CDR3 DNA sequence: TGTGCCAGCAACTCCCTGCGGGATACGCAGTATTTT. The chain carries TRBV7-6 and TRBJ2-3; D uncertain. V lost 7 bases and J lost 6, with 11 bases in between. CDR1 and CDR2 (germline): SGHVS, FNYEAQ. The CDR3 contains 12 residues.

V and J are TRBV7-8 and TRBJ2-7; D not certain. The CDR3 runs to 14 residues. Trimming pared 5 bases from V and 2 bases from J, leaving 13 bases between. Per germline, CDR1 SGHVS and CDR2 FQNEAQ. CDR3 amino acids: CASSPPATTYEQYF. The CDR3 DNA reads as TGTGCCAGCAGCCCCCCAGCGACGACCTACGAGCAGTACTTC.

This chain connects TRBV7-7 to TRBJ2-1, with 8 bases lining up with TRBD1. The CDR3 loop spans 14 amino acids. CDR1 and CDR2 (germline): SSHAT, FNYEAQ (reference sequence). V gave up 5 bases and J gave up 4 bases; unmatched junction bases: 4. The CDR3: CASSPGQVYNEQFF. The DNA of the CDR3 is TGTGCCAGCAGCCCGGGACAGGTTTACAATGAGCAGTTCTTC.

The rearrangement uses TRBV11-3 and TRBJ1-1; D ambiguous. The CDR3 totals 11 residues. Deletions cut 0 bases from V and 7 bases from J, with 3 bases between. CDR1 is SGHNT and CDR2 is YENEEA in the germline V gene. This CDR3 reads CASSLDNEAFF. DNA of the CDR3: TGTGCCAGCAGCTTAGATAATGAAGCTTTCTTT.

This clone has a count of ten or more. The CDR3 here is CASKMDSSNQPQHF. In nucleotides, the CDR3 is TGTGCCAGCAAAATGGACAGTAGCAATCAGCCCCAGCATTTT. The chain carries TRBV6-5 and TRBJ1-5; TRBD1 is a possible D gene (6 bases). CDR3 length equals 14 residues. V was clipped by 7 bases and J by 0 bases, with 10 bases between them. Germline lookup yields CDR1 MNHEY and CDR2 SVGAGI.

Only a few counts were recorded for this clone. The chain recombines TRBV5-8 with TRBJ1-3, with 7 bases matching TRBD1. V was clipped by 0 bases and J by 0 bases; unmatched bases: 3. Looked up from germline, CDR1 is SGHTS and CDR2 is YDEGEE. This CDR3 region has 16 residues. DNA for the CDR3: TGTGCCAGCAGCTTGGACAGGGGAGGCTCTGGAAACACCATATATTTT. Translated, it gives CASSLDRGGSGNTIYF.